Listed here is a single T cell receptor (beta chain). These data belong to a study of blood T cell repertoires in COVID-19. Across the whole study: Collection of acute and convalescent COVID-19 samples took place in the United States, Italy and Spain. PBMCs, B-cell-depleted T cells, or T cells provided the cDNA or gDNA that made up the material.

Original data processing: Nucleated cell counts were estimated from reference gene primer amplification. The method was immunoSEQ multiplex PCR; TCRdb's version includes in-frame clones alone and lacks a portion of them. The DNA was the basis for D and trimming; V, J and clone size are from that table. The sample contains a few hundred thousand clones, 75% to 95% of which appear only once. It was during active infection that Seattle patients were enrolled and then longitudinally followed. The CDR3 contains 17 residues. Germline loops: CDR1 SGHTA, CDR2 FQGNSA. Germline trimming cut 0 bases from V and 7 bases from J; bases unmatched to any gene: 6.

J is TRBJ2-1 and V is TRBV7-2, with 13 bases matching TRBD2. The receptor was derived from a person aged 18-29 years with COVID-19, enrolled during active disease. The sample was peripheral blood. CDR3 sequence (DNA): TGTGCCAGCAGCTTAGCTGTGGGGACTAGCGGGATTAATGAGCAGTTCTTC. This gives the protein CASSLAVGTSGINEQFF. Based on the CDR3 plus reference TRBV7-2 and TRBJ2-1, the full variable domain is GAGVSQSPSNKVTEKGKDVELRCDPISGHTALYWYRQSLGQGLEFLIYFQGNSAPDKSGLPSDRFSAERTGGSVSTLTIQRTQQEDSAVYLCASSLAVGTSGINEQFFGPGTRLTVL.